This T cell receptor (beta chain) came from a study of beta chain features in type 1 diabetes. Study-wide context: On cell yields, gender and age, patients and healthy donors were similar.

Reverse transcription of all isolated RNA meant that expressed TCRB transcripts were sequenced. Profiling relied on immunoSEQ multiplex PCR, and the TCRdb table lists in-frame clones only, not all of them. There are 600,000 or so clones in the sample; approximately 13% occur only once, and more than 0.09% lies in the top ten. This clone was observed a few times. Its antigen is still unknown. Study results and caveats: All four CD4+ subsets of Type 1 diabetes patients contained TCRB CDR3s that were moderately but significantly shorter. For TCRB rearrangement, an influence of HLA type remained unresolved here. Within the patient group, naive, central memory and Treg TCRB repertoires appeared more similar to each other than within healthy donors.

The CDR3 has 15 residues. Trimming stripped 2 bases from V and 12 bases from J, with 20 bases between. CDR1 is SGHTA, CDR2 FQGNSA, per germline. This sequence originates from a young man with type 1 diabetes. The V call is TRBV7-2, the J call TRBJ2-1; TRBD2 might be the D (6 bases). Sequencing was carried out using naive CD4+ T cells from blood. The CDR3 nucleotides are TGTGCCAGCAGCTTAAGAGCCAGGGAGGTGATCGGGCAGTTCTTC. As protein: CASSLRAREVIGQFF.